The entry that follows covers one T cell receptor beta chain sequence. No antigen is known for it. Base qualities are missing; no much larger clone stands one base away. The CDR3 runs 15 amino acids, cysteine and phenylalanine included. Of the read, only the CDR3 DNA is kept; its 45 bases are in frame from base 1. From the germline V gene (reference sequence), CDR1 is PRHDT and CDR2 is FYEKMQ. Cut back by 4 bases and 0 bases, the V and J ends lie 12 bases apart. The data are from a study of long-term antiretroviral therapy in people with HIV (dated by TCRdb to between 2021 and 2023). Concerning the study at large: The earliest samples were collected approximately a decade before the 2015 WHO recommendation for immediate ART, a period when ART was typically delayed until CD4 counts fell. A retrospective serial study tested whether ART initiation and durable HIV suppression were associated with changes in peripheral blood TRB repertoire composition and diversity. No cross-contamination during QIAcube processing was shown when test extractions of a monoclonal T-cell line were performed alongside 25 to 35 polyclonal samples. A total of 150 to 200 cryopreserved PBMC samples were contributed to the cohort by 30 adults with confirmed HIV infection, with samples collected serially over a mean of 6 years (range 1-12). About 35% of the 30 participants with HIV were female.

Broad study findings and their caveats: Narrower CDR3 length ranges were observed in HIV repertoires than in controls, and an antigen-experienced repertoire with only a slight naive shift after ART was suggested by the network structure. Since PBMC availability was limited, sequencing covered only the TCR beta chain, with no alpha chain pairing. The samples span the years 2004 to 2017, and the ART regimens used may be less effective than current regimens. Because pre-ART samples had limited cell numbers, unsorted PBMC were profiled rather than sorted CD4+ and CD8+ T cells. Inferences about post-ART repertoire changes were limited because no data were available on ART adherence, viral resistance or therapy changes. The repertoire was dominated across all time points by expanded TRB clones identified before ART initiation, although this dominance was seen to fluctuate and to decrease in many PLHIV after ART. A significant increase in TRB diversity was found to be associated with ART initiation, although TRB diversity was observed to remain significantly below that of transplant donor controls even after long-term ART.

Participants were included only if at least one PBMC sample before ART initiation and at least two post-ART samples were available. Treatment was received in the United States of America by all participants with HIV. Cryopreserved samples of 1-10 million PBMC were thawed and washed before DNA extraction. At the time of the earliest PBMC sample, participants with HIV were aged between roughly 20 and 60 years. PBMC samples were contributed by each participant from 1-4 timepoints before ART initiation and 2-8 timepoints after ART initiation, with a median of 7 samples. For every participant, serial HIV viral load, CD4+ T-cell count, ART history and demographic data were obtained. A Qiagen kit on a QIAcube was used to extract genomic DNA from unsorted PBMC, with samples processed in batches of 12. Sequencing of the TRB variable region was done with the immunoSEQ hsTCRB v3.0 assay at survey level resolution. The target sequencing depth for TRB was roughly 35,000-50,000 T-cell genomes per sample. TRB libraries were pooled and sequenced on an Illumina MiSeq using a v3 150-cycle kit. As for the original processing: Repertoire analysis was run in R within a reproducible Nextflow workflow that covered QC, data transformation and analysis. LymphoSeq2, an R package for exploring AIRR-Seq data, was used to implement the custom analyses. A few samples yielding fewer than 5000 total TRB sequences were excluded, leaving around 190 analyzed HIV repertoires. Of the approximately 190 retained HIV repertoires, about 60 were collected before and 120 to 140 after ART initiation. Repertoires were downsampled to 5000 TRB nucleotide sequences, and summary statistics were averaged over 100 downsampling iterations. The analysis kept only TRB sequences whose CDR3 regions were at least seven amino acids long. Diversity was measured with a Shannon entropy-derived clonality score and the Gini coefficient. In the repertoire networks, any two of the top 5000 CDR3 amino acid sequences were connected whenever the two sequences differed by an edit distance of one. GLIPH2 predicted antigen specificity groups and MHC restriction for TRB CDR3 amino acid sequences. Known CMV, EBV, HIV or tissue antigen associations were flagged by matching CDR3 amino acid sequences against VDJdb and McPAS-TCR. Pre-ART, post-ART and control groups were compared with Wilcoxon signed-rank tests and Holm-Bonferroni correction. Held by TCRdb, this immuneACCESS table contains in-frame sequences only and omits some clones. Under half of the omission traces to an unresolved V gene where checked; the cause of the rest is unknown. V and J calls plus clone size are reproduced from that table; the DNA served to infer D and trimming. For this sample there are about 34,000 clones; 87% appear just once. The biggest ten clones account for under 15% of the sample.

The chain was built from TRBV13 and TRBJ1-1; too little of a D gene remains to name it. This material consisted of unsorted PBMCs, taken 1.1 years after starting antiretroviral therapy. The source is a man aged 18-30 years with HIV. The base sequence is TGTGCCAGCAGCTGGGTGGAGAGGTTGAACACTGAAGCTTTCTTT. It encodes CASSWVERLNTEAFF.